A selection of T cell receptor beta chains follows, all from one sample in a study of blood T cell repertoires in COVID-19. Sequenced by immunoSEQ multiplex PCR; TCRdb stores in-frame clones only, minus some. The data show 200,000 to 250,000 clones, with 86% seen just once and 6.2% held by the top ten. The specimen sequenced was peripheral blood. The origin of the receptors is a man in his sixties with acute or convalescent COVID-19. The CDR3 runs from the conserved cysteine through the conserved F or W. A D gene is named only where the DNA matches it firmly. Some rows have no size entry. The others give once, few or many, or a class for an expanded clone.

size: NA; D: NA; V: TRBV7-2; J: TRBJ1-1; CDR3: CASSSLPGDTEAFF; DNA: TGTGCCAGCAGCTCCCTCCCCGGGGACACTGAAGCTTTCTTT
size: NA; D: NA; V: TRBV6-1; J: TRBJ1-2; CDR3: CASSLQGVNYGYTF; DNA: TGTGCCAGCAGTTTACAGGGAGTCAACTATGGCTACACCTTC
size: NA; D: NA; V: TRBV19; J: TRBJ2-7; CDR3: CASSHGVGGIGDEQYF; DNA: TGTGCCAGTAGTCACGGAGTGGGAGGTATAGGGGACGAGCAGTACTTC
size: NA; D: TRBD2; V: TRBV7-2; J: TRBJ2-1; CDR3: CASSLPGRALNEQFF; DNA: TGTGCCAGCAGCTTACCCGGGAGGGCCCTCAATGAGCAGTTCTTC
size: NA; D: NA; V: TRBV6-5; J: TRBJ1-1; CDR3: CASSYLGGQEAFF; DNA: TGTGCCAGCAGTTATTTGGGCGGACAGGAAGCTTTCTTT
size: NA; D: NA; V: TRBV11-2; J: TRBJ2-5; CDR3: CASSLEGGAGHQETQYF; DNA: TGTGCCAGCAGCTTAGAGGGGGGGGCGGGCCACCAAGAGACCCAGTACTTC
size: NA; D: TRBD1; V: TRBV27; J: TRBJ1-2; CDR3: CASSFRGTYGYTF; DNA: TGTGCCAGCAGTTTCAGGGGGACCTATGGCTACACCTTC
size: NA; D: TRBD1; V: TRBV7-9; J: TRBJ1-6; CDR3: CASSSDRGPDSPLHF; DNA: TGTGCCAGCAGCTCGGACAGGGGGCCTGATTCACCCCTCCACTTT
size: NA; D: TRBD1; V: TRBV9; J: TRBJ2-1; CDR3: CASSPRSLDRDGYNEQFF; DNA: TGTGCCAGCAGCCCCAGGTCGTTGGACAGGGACGGTTACAATGAGCAGTTCTTC
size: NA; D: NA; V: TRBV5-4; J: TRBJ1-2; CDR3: CASSLESQGPYGYTF; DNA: TGTGCCAGCAGCTTGGAATCCCAGGGCCCCTATGGCTACACCTTC
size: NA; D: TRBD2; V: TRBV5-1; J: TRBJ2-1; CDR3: CASSPGTSISSYNEQFF; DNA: TGCGCCAGCAGCCCCGGGACTAGCATTAGCTCCTACAATGAGCAGTTCTTC
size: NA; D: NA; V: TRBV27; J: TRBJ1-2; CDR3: CASSLSAADYGYTF; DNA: TGTGCCAGCAGTTTATCGGCTGCCGACTATGGCTACACCTTC
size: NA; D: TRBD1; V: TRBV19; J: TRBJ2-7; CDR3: CASSTRTGSYEQYF; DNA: TGTGCCAGTAGTACTAGGACAGGAAGCTACGAGCAGTACTTC
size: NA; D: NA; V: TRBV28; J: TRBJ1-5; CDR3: CASSPSHGPGPQHF; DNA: TGTGCCAGCAGTCCCTCCCACGGCCCGGGGCCCCAGCATTTT
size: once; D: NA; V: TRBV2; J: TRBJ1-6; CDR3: CASRGEGNSPLHF; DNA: TGTGCCAGCAGAGGGGAGGGCAATTCACCCCTCCACTTT
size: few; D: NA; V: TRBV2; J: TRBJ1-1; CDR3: CASSLREWGAFF; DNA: TGTGCCAGCAGTCTTAGGGAGTGGGGAGCTTTCTTT
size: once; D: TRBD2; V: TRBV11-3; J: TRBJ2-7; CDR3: CASSITSGRGYEQYF; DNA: TGTGCCAGCAGCATTACTAGCGGGAGAGGCTACGAGCAGTACTTC
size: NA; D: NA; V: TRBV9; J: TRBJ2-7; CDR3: CASSPTDSSLSEQYF; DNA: TGTGCCAGCAGTCCCACGGACTCGTCTCTGAGCGAGCAGTACTTC
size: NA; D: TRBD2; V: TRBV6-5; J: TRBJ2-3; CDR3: CATSRSGSGTDTQYF; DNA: TGTGCCACCAGCCGGAGCGGGAGTGGAACAGATACGCAGTATTTT
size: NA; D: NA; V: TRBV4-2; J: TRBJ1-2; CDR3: CASSQGRGGAAGGYTF; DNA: TGTGCCAGCAGCCAAGGGCGAGGGGGGGCAGCGGGTGGCTACACCTTC
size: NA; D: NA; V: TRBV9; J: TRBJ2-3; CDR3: CASSTRFTDTQYF; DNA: TGTGCCAGCAGCACACGATTCACAGATACGCAGTATTTT
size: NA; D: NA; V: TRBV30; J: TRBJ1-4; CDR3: CAWSVPDGVFEKLFF; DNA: TGTGCCTGGAGTGTACCCGACGGGGTCTTTGAAAAACTGTTTTTT
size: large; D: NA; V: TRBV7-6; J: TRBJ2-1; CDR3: CASGLSSYNEQFF; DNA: TGTGCCAGCGGGCTCAGCTCCTACAATGAGCAGTTCTTC
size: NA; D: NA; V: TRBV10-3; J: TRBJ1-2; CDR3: CAISDFGEQYGYTF; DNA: TGTGCCATCAGTGATTTTGGTGAACAATATGGCTACACCTTC
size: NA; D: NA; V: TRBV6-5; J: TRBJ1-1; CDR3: CASSRALGGTEAFF; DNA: TGTGCCAGCAGTAGAGCACTAGGGGGCACTGAAGCTTTCTTT
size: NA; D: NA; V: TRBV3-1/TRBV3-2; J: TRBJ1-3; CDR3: CASSPGPNTIYF; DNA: TGTGCCAGCAGCCCCGGTCCAAACACCATATATTTT
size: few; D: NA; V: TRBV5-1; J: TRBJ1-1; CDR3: CASSLWSTNTEAFF; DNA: TGCGCCAGCAGCTTGTGGAGTACCAACACTGAAGCTTTCTTT
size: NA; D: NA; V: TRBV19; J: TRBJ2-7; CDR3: CASRSPHGYEQYF; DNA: TGTGCCAGTAGGTCCCCCCACGGGTACGAGCAGTACTTC
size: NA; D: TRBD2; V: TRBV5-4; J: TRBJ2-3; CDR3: CASSLGGAGDTDTQYF; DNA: TGTGCCAGCAGTCTGGGGGGAGCGGGAGACACAGATACGCAGTATTTT
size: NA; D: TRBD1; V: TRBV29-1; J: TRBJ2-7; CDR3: CSVARTGINEQYF; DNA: TGCAGCGTTGCAAGGACAGGGATAAACGAGCAGTACTTC
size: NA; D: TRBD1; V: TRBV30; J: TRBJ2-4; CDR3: CAWGQGSLAKNIQYF; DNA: TGTGCCTGGGGACAGGGGTCACTAGCCAAAAACATTCAGTACTTC
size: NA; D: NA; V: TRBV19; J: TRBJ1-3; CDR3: CASADRGIDTIYF; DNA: TGTGCCAGTGCGGACCGCGGGATAGACACCATATATTTT
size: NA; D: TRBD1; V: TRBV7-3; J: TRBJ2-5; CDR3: CASSLTGTGVETQYF; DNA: TGTGCCAGCAGCTTAACGGGAACAGGGGTGGAGACCCAGTACTTC
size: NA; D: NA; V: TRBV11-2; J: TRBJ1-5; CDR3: CASSLEQALISNQPQHF; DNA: TGTGCCAGCAGCTTAGAACAGGCACTGATTAGCAATCAGCCCCAGCATTTT
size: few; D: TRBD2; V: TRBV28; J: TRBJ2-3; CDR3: CASSFVAGTDTQYF; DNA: TGTGCCAGCAGTTTCGTAGCGGGGACAGATACGCAGTATTTT
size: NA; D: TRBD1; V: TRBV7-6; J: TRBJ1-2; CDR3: CASSLSNLTGNIGNGYTF; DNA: TGTGCCAGCAGCTTATCCAATTTGACAGGGAATATCGGTAATGGCTACACCTTC
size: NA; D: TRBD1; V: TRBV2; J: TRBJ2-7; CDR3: CASTVDRASSYEQYF; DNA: TGTGCCAGCACTGTCGACAGGGCTAGCTCCTACGAGCAGTACTTC
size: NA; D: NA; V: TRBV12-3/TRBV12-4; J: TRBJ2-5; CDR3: CASSLGSQETQYF; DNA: TGTGCCAGCAGTTTGGGCAGCCAAGAGACCCAGTACTTC
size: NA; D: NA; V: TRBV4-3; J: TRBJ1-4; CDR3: CASSQERGALGEKLFF; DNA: TGCGCCAGCAGCCAAGAGCGGGGGGCGCTAGGCGAAAAACTGTTTTTT
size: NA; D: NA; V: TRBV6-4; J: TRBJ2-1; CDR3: CASSTIQGNEQFF; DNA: TGTGCCAGCAGTACTATACAGGGAAATGAGCAGTTCTTC
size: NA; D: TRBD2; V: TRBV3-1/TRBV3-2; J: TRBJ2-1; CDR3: CASSRKGRAGASYNEQFF; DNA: TGTGCCAGCAGCCGGAAGGGGAGAGCGGGAGCCTCCTACAATGAGCAGTTCTTC
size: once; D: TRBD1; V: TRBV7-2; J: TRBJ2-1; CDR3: CASSSGQGGNEQFF; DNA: TGTGCCAGCAGCTCGGGACAGGGGGGCAATGAGCAGTTCTTC
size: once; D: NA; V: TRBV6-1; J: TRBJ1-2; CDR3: CASSEAQWSYGYTF; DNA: TGTGCCAGCAGTGAAGCGCAATGGAGCTATGGCTACACCTTC
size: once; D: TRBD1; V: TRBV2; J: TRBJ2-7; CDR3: CASSRDRGPYEQYF; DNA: TGTGCCAGCAGCCGGGACAGGGGCCCCTACGAGCAGTACTTC
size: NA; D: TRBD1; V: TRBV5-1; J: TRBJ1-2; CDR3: CASSLTGTGEIGYTF; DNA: TGCGCCAGCAGCTTGACCGGGACAGGGGAGATAGGCTACACCTTC